These T cell receptor beta chains were read from a single sample in a study of T cells in Graves' hyperthyroidism and ophthalmopathy. TCRdb reprocessed the multiplex PCR reads with MiXCR, giving one entry per CDR3 protein. The sample yields about 300,000 distinct CDR3 sequences, about 15% seen once. Sequencing was performed on blood. The receptor source for this set is a man aged 30 to 39 with Graves' hyperthyroidism. CDR3s include the opening cysteine and the closing phenylalanine or tryptophan. Fields, in order: clone size, V gene, D gene, J gene, CDR3 protein, CDR3 DNA. The D gene is left open where the match is weak. Clone size is not always given. Where it is, it says once, few, many or a class for expanded clones.

clone_size: NA; v_call: TRBV20-1; d_call: TRBD2; j_call: TRBJ2-5; cdr3_aa: CSASRTSGYQETQYF; cdr3_nt: TGCAGTGCTAGTAGGACTAGCGGATACCAAGAGACCCAGTACTTC
clone_size: NA; v_call: TRBV6-1; d_call: NA; j_call: TRBJ2-1; cdr3_aa: CASSSLPWGNEQFF; cdr3_nt: TGTGCCAGCAGTTCCCTCCCATGGGGAAATGAGCAGTTCTTC
clone_size: many; v_call: TRBV7-9; d_call: NA; j_call: TRBJ2-5; cdr3_aa: CASSLVLALRRETQYF; cdr3_nt: TGTGCCAGCAGCTTAGTGCTAGCGCTGAGGAGAGAGACCCAGTACTTC
clone_size: once; v_call: TRBV20-1; d_call: TRBD2; j_call: TRBJ2-5; cdr3_aa: CSARDRGDGETQYF; cdr3_nt: TGCAGTGCTAGAGATCGGGGGGATGGGGAGACCCAGTACTTC
clone_size: many; v_call: TRBV5-4; d_call: TRBD1; j_call: TRBJ2-7; cdr3_aa: CASSSFLRGPSEQYF; cdr3_nt: TGTGCCAGCAGCTCATTCTTAAGGGGGCCGTCGGAGCAGTACTTC
clone_size: few; v_call: TRBV4-1; d_call: TRBD2; j_call: TRBJ2-7; cdr3_aa: CASSYRGEGESEQYF; cdr3_nt: TGCGCCAGCAGCTACCGAGGGGAGGGAGAAAGCGAGCAGTACTTC
clone_size: NA; v_call: TRBV24-1; d_call: NA; j_call: TRBJ1-5; cdr3_aa: CATSAQTGDVGAQPQHF; cdr3_nt: TGTGCCACCAGTGCTCAAACCGGGGATGTTGGCGCTCAGCCCCAGCATTTT
clone_size: NA; v_call: TRBV20-1; d_call: NA; j_call: TRBJ1-5; cdr3_aa: CSASAQKRQPQHF; cdr3_nt: TGCAGTGCTAGCGCACAGAAGAGACAGCCCCAGCATTTT
clone_size: many; v_call: TRBV6-5; d_call: NA; j_call: TRBJ1-1; cdr3_aa: CASSYTSRAEAFF; cdr3_nt: TGTGCCAGCAGTTACACTTCTCGAGCTGAAGCTTTCTTT
clone_size: many; v_call: TRBV24-1; d_call: TRBD1; j_call: TRBJ2-7; cdr3_aa: CATSDPGTGGDEQYF; cdr3_nt: TGTGCCACCAGTGACCCCGGGACAGGGGGCGACGAGCAGTACTTC
clone_size: many; v_call: TRBV5-1; d_call: TRBD2; j_call: TRBJ2-3; cdr3_aa: CASTQLAGEPDTQYF; cdr3_nt: TGCGCCAGCACCCAACTAGCGGGAGAACCAGATACGCAGTATTTT
clone_size: many; v_call: TRBV12-3/TRBV12-4; d_call: NA; j_call: TRBJ1-5; cdr3_aa: CASSSSMFQPQHF; cdr3_nt: TGTGCCAGCTCCTCCTCGATGTTTCAGCCCCAGCATTTT
clone_size: NA; v_call: TRBV15; d_call: NA; j_call: TRBJ2-7; cdr3_aa: CATSPVGAYEQYF; cdr3_nt: TGTGCCACCTCCCCTGTAGGGGCCTACGAGCAGTACTTC
clone_size: NA; v_call: TRBV29-1; d_call: NA; j_call: TRBJ2-7; cdr3_aa: CSASYEQYF; cdr3_nt: TGCAGCGCCTCCTACGAGCAGTACTTC
clone_size: NA; v_call: TRBV7-9; d_call: TRBD2; j_call: TRBJ2-3; cdr3_aa: CASSFRTSGRAADTQYF; cdr3_nt: TGTGCCAGCAGCTTCAGAACTAGCGGGAGGGCCGCAGATACGCAGTATTTT
clone_size: NA; v_call: TRBV12-3/TRBV12-4; d_call: TRBD1; j_call: TRBJ2-7; cdr3_aa: CASSLSRTGTYEQYF; cdr3_nt: TGTGCCAGCAGTTTGTCCCGGACAGGGACTTACGAGCAGTACTTC
clone_size: many; v_call: TRBV20-1; d_call: NA; j_call: TRBJ1-2; cdr3_aa: CSARRGDGYTF; cdr3_nt: TGCAGTGCTCGACGCGGGGATGGCTACACCTTC
clone_size: many; v_call: TRBV2; d_call: NA; j_call: TRBJ1-2; cdr3_aa: CASRTEVNYGYTF; cdr3_nt: TGTGCCAGCAGGACAGAAGTAAACTATGGCTACACCTTC
clone_size: many; v_call: TRBV6-2/TRBV6-3; d_call: TRBD2; j_call: TRBJ2-1; cdr3_aa: CASSYQLTRGGDVRNEQFF; cdr3_nt: TGTGCCAGCAGTTACCAACTAACGAGGGGAGGGGATGTGAGAAATGAGCAGTTCTTC
clone_size: many; v_call: TRBV12-5; d_call: NA; j_call: TRBJ1-2; cdr3_aa: CASGPFITYGYTF; cdr3_nt: TGTGCTAGTGGACCTTTCATAACCTATGGCTACACCTTC
clone_size: many; v_call: TRBV3-1; d_call: TRBD1; j_call: TRBJ1-1; cdr3_aa: CASSKEPGTGGGEAFF; cdr3_nt: TGTGCCAGCAGCAAAGAACCCGGGACAGGGGGTGGTGAAGCTTTCTTT
clone_size: few; v_call: TRBV30; d_call: NA; j_call: TRBJ2-2; cdr3_aa: CAWVEAGELFF; cdr3_nt: TGTGCCTGGGTGGAGGCCGGGGAGCTGTTTTTT
clone_size: NA; v_call: TRBV6-1; d_call: NA; j_call: TRBJ2-2; cdr3_aa: CAIGTWTGELFF; cdr3_nt: TGTGCCATCGGAACTTGGACCGGGGAGCTGTTTTTT
clone_size: once; v_call: TRBV5-8; d_call: NA; j_call: TRBJ2-1; cdr3_aa: CASSLELPLYNEQFF; cdr3_nt: TGTGCCAGCAGCTTAGAACTACCGCTTTACAATGAGCAGTTCTTC
clone_size: many; v_call: TRBV3-1; d_call: TRBD2; j_call: TRBJ2-3; cdr3_aa: CASSQGQRDVTDTQYF; cdr3_nt: TGTGCCAGCAGCCAAGGTCAGCGGGACGTTACAGATACGCAGTATTTT
clone_size: many; v_call: TRBV11-2; d_call: TRBD2; j_call: TRBJ2-1; cdr3_aa: CASSLSEREAYNEQFF; cdr3_nt: TGTGCCAGCAGCTTATCGGAGCGGGAGGCCTACAATGAGCAGTTCTTC
clone_size: NA; v_call: TRBV7-9; d_call: NA; j_call: TRBJ2-1; cdr3_aa: CASSPPGGNEQFF; cdr3_nt: TGTGCCAGCAGCCCCCCCGGAGGGAATGAGCAGTTCTTC
clone_size: NA; v_call: TRBV7-3; d_call: NA; j_call: TRBJ2-3; cdr3_aa: CASSLPGKGGDTQYF; cdr3_nt: TGTGCCAGCAGCTTGCCCGGAAAGGGAGGTGATACGCAGTATTTT
clone_size: many; v_call: TRBV5-1; d_call: TRBD1; j_call: TRBJ2-5; cdr3_aa: CASSSGQGAKIEETQYF; cdr3_nt: TGCGCCAGCAGCTCTGGACAGGGGGCTAAGATAGAAGAGACCCAGTACTTC
clone_size: few; v_call: TRBV5-1; d_call: TRBD2; j_call: TRBJ2-2; cdr3_aa: CASVPGLADYTNTGELFF; cdr3_nt: TGCGCCTCGGTACCGGGACTAGCGGACTATACGAACACCGGGGAGCTGTTTTTT
clone_size: many; v_call: TRBV20-1; d_call: TRBD2; j_call: TRBJ2-7; cdr3_aa: CSASSSGRGYEQYF; cdr3_nt: TGCAGTGCTAGCTCCAGCGGGAGAGGTTACGAGCAGTACTTC
clone_size: many; v_call: TRBV28; d_call: NA; j_call: TRBJ2-1; cdr3_aa: CASSLLRRGPNNEQFF; cdr3_nt: TGTGCCAGCAGTTTACTCCGCAGGGGCCCTAACAATGAGCAGTTCTTC
clone_size: NA; v_call: TRBV7-2; d_call: NA; j_call: TRBJ2-2; cdr3_aa: CASSPWANTGELFF; cdr3_nt: TGTGCCAGCAGCCCCTGGGCGAACACCGGGGAGCTGTTTTTT
clone_size: few; v_call: TRBV2; d_call: NA; j_call: TRBJ2-2; cdr3_aa: CASRGEFGELFF; cdr3_nt: TGTGCCAGCAGAGGAGAATTCGGGGAGCTGTTTTTT
clone_size: NA; v_call: TRBV20-1; d_call: NA; j_call: TRBJ1-5; cdr3_aa: CSASQSPLTRTKGSNQPQHF; cdr3_nt: TGCAGTGCTAGTCAATCCCCCCTGACCCGAACCAAAGGTAGCAATCAGCCCCAGCATTTT
clone_size: NA; v_call: TRBV4-1; d_call: TRBD1; j_call: TRBJ2-5; cdr3_aa: CASSRPGQGSETQYF; cdr3_nt: TGCGCCAGCAGCCGACCGGGACAGGGCTCGGAGACCCAGTACTTC
clone_size: many; v_call: TRBV29-1; d_call: NA; j_call: TRBJ2-5; cdr3_aa: CSVEGQSEETQYF; cdr3_nt: TGCAGCGTTGAAGGTCAGTCTGAGGAGACCCAGTACTTC
clone_size: NA; v_call: TRBV25-1; d_call: TRBD1; j_call: TRBJ1-1; cdr3_aa: CASSTTGAQNTEAFF; cdr3_nt: TGTGCCAGCAGTACGACAGGGGCGCAAAACACTGAAGCTTTCTTT
clone_size: NA; v_call: TRBV28; d_call: NA; j_call: TRBJ2-5; cdr3_aa: CASSSSRGGALRRGQETQYF; cdr3_nt: TGTGCCAGCAGTTCGAGTCGGGGCGGAGCCCTCCGGCGGGGCCAAGAGACCCAGTACTTC
clone_size: NA; v_call: TRBV7-3; d_call: NA; j_call: TRBJ2-3; cdr3_aa: CASSLSGAVTDTQYF; cdr3_nt: TGTGCCAGCAGCTTATCCGGGGCGGTCACAGATACGCAGTATTTT
clone_size: NA; v_call: TRBV29-1; d_call: NA; j_call: TRBJ2-5; cdr3_aa: CSVVGQGETQYF; cdr3_nt: TGCAGCGTTGTCGGGCAGGGAGAGACCCAGTACTTC
clone_size: many; v_call: TRBV9; d_call: TRBD2; j_call: TRBJ2-2; cdr3_aa: CASSVGGTRGTGELFF; cdr3_nt: TGTGCCAGCAGCGTAGGGGGGACTAGAGGGACCGGGGAGCTGTTTTTT
clone_size: few; v_call: TRBV20-1; d_call: NA; j_call: TRBJ2-1; cdr3_aa: CSARDRLRDNEQFF; cdr3_nt: TGCAGTGCTAGAGACCGTCTACGAGACAATGAGCAGTTCTTC